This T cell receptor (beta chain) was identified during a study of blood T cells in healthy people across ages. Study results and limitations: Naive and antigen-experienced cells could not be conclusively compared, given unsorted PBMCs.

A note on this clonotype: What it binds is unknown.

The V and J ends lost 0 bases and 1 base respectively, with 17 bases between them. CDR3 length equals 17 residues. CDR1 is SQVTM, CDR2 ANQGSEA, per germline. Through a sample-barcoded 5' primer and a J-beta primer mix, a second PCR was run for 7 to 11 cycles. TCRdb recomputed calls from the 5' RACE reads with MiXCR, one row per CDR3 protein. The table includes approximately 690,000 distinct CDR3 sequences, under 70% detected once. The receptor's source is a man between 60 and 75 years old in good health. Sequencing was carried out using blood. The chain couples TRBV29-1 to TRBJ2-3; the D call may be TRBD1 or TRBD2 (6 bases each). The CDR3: CSVEDLMTGAGTDTQYF. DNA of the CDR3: TGCAGCGTTGAAGATCTTATGACGGGGGCCGGCACAGATACGCAGTATTTT.